The rows below give T cell receptor beta chains drawn from one sample of a study of T cell responses to AZD1222 COVID-19 vaccine. Clones were read by immunoSEQ multiplex PCR, and TCRdb kept only the in-frame ones, dropping some. The data contain approximately 160,000 clones, under 95% of them singletons. The sequencing used peripheral blood, collected 28 days after the second AZD1222 dose. The receptors come from an adult who received the AZD1222 COVID-19 vaccine. CDR3s leave out the opening cysteine and the closing phenylalanine or tryptophan. The order of the fields is CDR3 protein, clone size, D gene, J gene, V gene. D genes are given only for firm matches. Expanded clones get a size class; other rows say once, few or many, or leave the size out.

AIAGTVLTDTQY once TRBD1 TRBJ2-3 TRBV28
ASSRQPQGANEKLF NA TRBD1 TRBJ1-4 TRBV5-1
ASVPPGEDGYT once NA TRBJ1-2 TRBV2
ASSQDGDPWDEQF NA NA TRBJ2-1 TRBV4-1
ASSANRDRVIYGYT NA TRBD1 TRBJ1-2 TRBV7-9
ASRGGLAGVAEQF NA TRBD2 TRBJ2-1 TRBV28
ASSLYRAAGPSYEQY NA NA TRBJ2-7 TRBV5-4
ASSRTGTSGRADTQY NA TRBD2 TRBJ2-3 TRBV2
AWSGILQNTEAF once NA TRBJ1-1 TRBV30
ASSLSPTAVDGYT NA NA TRBJ1-2 TRBV5-5
ASSLGLAEETQY NA TRBD2 TRBJ2-5 TRBV18
ASKRTGSNYEQY NA TRBD1 TRBJ2-7 TRBV19
ASSYDPGNTIY NA NA TRBJ1-3 TRBV6-5
ASSLGAGGDYNEQF NA TRBD2 TRBJ2-1 TRBV7-9
ASSYETGKDNQPQH NA NA TRBJ1-5 TRBV6-6
ASSARSGTSAYEQY NA TRBD2 TRBJ2-7 TRBV9
ASRLAGLAVHEQY NA NA TRBJ2-7 TRBV12-2
ASSQVRGGGVDEQF NA NA TRBJ2-1 TRBV4-1